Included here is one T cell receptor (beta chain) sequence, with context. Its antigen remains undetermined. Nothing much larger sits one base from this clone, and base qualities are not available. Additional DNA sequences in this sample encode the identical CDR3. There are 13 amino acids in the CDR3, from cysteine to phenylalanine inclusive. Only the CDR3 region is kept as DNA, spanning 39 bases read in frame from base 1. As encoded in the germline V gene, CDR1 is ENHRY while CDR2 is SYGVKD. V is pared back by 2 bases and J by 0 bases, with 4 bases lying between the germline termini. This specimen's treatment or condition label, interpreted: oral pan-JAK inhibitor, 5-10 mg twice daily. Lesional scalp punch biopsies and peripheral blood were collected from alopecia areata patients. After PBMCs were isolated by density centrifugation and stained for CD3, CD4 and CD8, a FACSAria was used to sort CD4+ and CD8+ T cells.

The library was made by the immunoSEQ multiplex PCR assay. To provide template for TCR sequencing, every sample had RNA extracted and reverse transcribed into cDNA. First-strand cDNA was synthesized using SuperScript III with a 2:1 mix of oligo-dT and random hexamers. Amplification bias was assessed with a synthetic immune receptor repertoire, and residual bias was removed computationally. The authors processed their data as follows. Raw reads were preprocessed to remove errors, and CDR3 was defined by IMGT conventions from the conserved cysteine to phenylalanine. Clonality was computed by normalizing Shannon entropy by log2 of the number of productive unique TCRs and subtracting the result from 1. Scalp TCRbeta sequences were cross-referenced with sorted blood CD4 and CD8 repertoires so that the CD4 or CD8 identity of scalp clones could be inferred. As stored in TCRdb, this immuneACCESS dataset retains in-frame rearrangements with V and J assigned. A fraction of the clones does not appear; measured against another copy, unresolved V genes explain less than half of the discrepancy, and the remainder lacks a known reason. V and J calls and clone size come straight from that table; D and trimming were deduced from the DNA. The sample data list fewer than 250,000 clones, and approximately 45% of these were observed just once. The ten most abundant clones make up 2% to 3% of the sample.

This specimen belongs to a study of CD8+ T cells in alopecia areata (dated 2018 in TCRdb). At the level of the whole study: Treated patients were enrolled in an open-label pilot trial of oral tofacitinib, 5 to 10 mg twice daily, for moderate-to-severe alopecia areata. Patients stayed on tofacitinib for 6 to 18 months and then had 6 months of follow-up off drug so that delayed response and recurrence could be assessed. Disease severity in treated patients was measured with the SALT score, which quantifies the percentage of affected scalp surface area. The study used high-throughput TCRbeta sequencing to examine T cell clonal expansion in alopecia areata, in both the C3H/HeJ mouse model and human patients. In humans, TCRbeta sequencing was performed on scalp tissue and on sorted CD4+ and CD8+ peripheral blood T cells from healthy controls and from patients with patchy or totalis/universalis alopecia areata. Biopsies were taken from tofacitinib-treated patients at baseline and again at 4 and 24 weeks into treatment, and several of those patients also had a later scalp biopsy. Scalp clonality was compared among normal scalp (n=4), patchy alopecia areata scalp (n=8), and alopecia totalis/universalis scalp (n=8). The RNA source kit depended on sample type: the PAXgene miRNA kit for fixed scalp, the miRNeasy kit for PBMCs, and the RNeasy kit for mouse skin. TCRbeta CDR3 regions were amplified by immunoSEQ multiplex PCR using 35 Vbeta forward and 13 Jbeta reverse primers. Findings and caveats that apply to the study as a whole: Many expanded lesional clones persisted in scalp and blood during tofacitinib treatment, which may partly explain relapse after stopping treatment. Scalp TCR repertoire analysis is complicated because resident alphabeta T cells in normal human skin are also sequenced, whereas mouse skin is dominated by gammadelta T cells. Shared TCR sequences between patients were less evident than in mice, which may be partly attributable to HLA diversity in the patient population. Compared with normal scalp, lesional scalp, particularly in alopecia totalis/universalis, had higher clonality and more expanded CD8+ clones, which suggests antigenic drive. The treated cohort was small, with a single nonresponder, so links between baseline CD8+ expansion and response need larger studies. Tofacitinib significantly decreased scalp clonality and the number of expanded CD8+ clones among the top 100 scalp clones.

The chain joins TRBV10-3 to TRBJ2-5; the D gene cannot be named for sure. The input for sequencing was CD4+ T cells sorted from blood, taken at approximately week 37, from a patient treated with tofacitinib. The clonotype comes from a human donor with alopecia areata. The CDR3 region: CAISEPNQETQYF. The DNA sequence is TGTGCCATCAGTGAGCCCAACCAAGAGACCCAGTACTTC.